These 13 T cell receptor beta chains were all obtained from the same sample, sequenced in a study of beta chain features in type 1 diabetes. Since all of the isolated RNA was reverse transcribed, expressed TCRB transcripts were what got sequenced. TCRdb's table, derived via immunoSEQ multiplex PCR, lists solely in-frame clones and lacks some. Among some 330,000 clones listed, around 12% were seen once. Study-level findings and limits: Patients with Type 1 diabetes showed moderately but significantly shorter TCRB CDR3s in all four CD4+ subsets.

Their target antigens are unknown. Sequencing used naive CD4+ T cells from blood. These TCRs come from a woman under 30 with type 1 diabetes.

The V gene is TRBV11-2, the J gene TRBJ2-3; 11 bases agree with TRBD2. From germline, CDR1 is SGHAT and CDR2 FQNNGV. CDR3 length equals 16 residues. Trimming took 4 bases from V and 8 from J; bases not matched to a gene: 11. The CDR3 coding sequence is TGTGCCAGCAGCTCTCTAGCGGGAGGAGGTTCGGGTACGCAGTATTTT. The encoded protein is CASSSLAGGGSGTQYF.

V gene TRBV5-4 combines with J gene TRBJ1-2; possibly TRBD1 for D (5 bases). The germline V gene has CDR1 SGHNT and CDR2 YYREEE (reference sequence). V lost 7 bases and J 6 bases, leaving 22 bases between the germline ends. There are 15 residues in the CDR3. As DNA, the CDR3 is TGTGCCAGCCAAGCCGGGTGGGACGGAGGGAATGGCTACACCTTC. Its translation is CASQAGWDGGNGYTF. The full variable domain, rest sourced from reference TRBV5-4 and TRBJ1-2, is ETGVTQSPTHLIKTRGQQVTLRCSSQSGHNTVSWYQQALGQGPQFIFQYYREEENGRGNFPPRFSGLQFPNYSSELNVNALELDDSALYLCASQAGWDGGNGYTFGSGTRLTVV.

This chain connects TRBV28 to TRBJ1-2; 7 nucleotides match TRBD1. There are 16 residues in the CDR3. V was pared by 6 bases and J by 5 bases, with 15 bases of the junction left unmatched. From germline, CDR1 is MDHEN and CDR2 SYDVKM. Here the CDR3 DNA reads TGTGCCAGCAGAACTCTACAGACGCGGACAGGATATGGCTACACCTTC. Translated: CASRTLQTRTGYGYTF.

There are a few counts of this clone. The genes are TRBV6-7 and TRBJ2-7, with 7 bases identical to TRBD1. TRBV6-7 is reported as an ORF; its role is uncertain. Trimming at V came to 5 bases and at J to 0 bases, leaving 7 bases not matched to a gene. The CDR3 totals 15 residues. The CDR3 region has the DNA TGTGCCAGCAGTGCCCGGGACAGACTCTCCTACGAGCAGTACTTC. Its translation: CASSARDRLSYEQYF.

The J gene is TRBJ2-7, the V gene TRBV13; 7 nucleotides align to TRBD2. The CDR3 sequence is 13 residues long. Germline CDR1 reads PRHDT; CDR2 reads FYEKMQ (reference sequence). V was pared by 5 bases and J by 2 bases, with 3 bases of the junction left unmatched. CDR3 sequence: CASSIGLAYEQYF. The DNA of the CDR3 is TGTGCCAGCAGCATTGGACTAGCCTACGAGCAGTACTTC.

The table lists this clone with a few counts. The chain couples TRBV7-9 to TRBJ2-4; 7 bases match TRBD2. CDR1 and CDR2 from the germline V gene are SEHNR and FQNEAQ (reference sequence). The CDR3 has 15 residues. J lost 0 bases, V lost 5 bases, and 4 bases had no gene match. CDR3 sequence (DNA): TGTGCCAGCAGCCCGGGGGAGGGAGCCAAAAACATTCAGTACTTC. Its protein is CASSPGEGAKNIQYF.

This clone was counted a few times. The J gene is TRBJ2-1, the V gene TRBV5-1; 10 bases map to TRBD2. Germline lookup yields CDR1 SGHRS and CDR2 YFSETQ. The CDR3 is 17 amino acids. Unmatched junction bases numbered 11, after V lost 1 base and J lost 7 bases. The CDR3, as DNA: TGCGCCAGCAGCTTGACACTAGCGGGGCCGACTAGTAATGAGCAGTTCTTC. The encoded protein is CASSLTLAGPTSNEQFF.

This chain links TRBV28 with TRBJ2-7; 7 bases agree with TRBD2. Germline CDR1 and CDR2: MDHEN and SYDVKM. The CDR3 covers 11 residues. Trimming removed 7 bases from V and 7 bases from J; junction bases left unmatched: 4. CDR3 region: CASTGGMEQYF. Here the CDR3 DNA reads TGTGCCAGCACCGGGGGGATGGAGCAGTACTTC.

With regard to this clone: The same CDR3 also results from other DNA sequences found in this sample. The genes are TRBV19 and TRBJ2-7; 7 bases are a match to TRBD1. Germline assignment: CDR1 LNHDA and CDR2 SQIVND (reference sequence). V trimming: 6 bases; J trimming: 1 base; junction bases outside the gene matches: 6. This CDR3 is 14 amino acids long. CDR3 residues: CASSRTGQSYEQYF. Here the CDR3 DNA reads TGTGCCAGTAGCCGAACGGGACAGTCCTACGAGCAGTACTTC. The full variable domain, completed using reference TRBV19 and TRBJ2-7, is DGGITQSPKYLFRKEGQNVTLSCEQNLNHDAMYWYRQDPGQGLRLIYYSQIVNDFQKGDIAEGYSVSREKKESFPLTVTSAQKNPTAFYLCASSRTGQSYEQYFGPGTRLTVT.

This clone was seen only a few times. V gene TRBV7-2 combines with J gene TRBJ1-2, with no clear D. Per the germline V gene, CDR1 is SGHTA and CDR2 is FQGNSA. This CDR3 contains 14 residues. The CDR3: CAIPLAGRWNGYTF. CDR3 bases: TGTGCTATCCCCCTTGCGGGGAGGTGGAATGGCTACACCTTC.

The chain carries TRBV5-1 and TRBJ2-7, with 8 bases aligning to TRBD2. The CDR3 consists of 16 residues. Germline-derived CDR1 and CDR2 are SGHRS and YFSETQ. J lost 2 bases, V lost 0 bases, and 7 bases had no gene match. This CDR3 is CASSLGPAGEAYEQYF. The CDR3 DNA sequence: TGCGCCAGCAGCTTGGGCCCAGCGGGGGAAGCCTACGAGCAGTACTTC.

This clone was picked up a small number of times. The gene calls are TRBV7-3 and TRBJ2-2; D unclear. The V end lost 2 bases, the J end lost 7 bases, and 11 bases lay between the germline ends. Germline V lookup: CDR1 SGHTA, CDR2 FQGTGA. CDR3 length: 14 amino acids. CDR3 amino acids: CASSLPLRSGELFF. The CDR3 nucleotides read TGTGCCAGCAGCTTACCCCTGAGGAGCGGGGAGCTGTTTTTT.

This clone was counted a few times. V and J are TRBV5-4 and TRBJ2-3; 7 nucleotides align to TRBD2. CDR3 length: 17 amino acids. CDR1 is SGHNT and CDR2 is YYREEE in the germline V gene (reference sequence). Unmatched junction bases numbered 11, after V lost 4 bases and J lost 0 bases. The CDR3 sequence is CASSPSGTPLSTDTQYF. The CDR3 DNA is TGTGCCAGCAGCCCAAGCGGGACTCCCCTTAGCACAGATACGCAGTATTTT.